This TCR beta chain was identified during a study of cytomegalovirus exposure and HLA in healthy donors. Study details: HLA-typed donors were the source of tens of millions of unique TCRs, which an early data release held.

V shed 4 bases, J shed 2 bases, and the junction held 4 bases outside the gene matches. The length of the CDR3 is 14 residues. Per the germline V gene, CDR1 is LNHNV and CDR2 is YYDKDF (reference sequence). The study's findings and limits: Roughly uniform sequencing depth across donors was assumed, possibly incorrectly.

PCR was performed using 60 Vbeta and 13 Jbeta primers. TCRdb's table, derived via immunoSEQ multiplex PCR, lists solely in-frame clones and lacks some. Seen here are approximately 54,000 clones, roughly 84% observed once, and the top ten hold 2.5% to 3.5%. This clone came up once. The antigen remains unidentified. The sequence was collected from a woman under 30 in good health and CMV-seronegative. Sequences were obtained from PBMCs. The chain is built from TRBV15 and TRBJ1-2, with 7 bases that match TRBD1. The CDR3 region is CATSTVDRNYGYTF. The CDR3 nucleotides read TGTGCCACCAGCACCGTGGACAGGAACTATGGCTACACCTTC.